A selection of T cell receptor beta chains follows, all from one sample in a study of T-cell memory formation after mild COVID-19. TCRdb fed the 5' RACE reads into MiXCR, producing one record per CDR3 protein. Altogether approximately 300,000 distinct CDR3 sequences are present, approximately 16% being singletons, with the ten largest covering around a fifth. The specimen was PBMCs or a T cell subset sorted from them (not recorded which). Receptors were obtained from a man between 18 and 29 years old who had mild COVID-19 (a few samples of this study predate the infection). Cell type and time point are not known. The conserved cysteine and the conserved F or W are not part of the CDR3 here. Fields, in order: V gene, CDR3 protein.

V: TRBV6-2/TRBV6-3; CDR3: ASSYSRESGANVLT
V: TRBV11-1; CDR3: ASSPGSPGTEAF
V: TRBV4-3; CDR3: ASRQTGIDTQY
V: TRBV15; CDR3: ATSRALEDTQY
V: TRBV5-1; CDR3: ASSSRHRDGNSPLH
V: TRBV5-6; CDR3: ASSARTGNYNEKLF
V: TRBV7-9; CDR3: ASSLEVGSTDTQY
V: TRBV6-6; CDR3: ASSRIRDGYT
V: TRBV5-1; CDR3: ASSTTGVLNTEAF
V: TRBV29-1; CDR3: SVEAGRYGYT
V: TRBV6-5; CDR3: ASSQGGGALNEQF
V: TRBV6-5; CDR3: ASSYSILLSTDTQY
V: TRBV6-5; CDR3: ASSYRLAGGPDEQY
V: TRBV3-1; CDR3: ASSQFWETQY
V: TRBV5-1; CDR3: ASSYSGEFRDEQF
V: TRBV3-1; CDR3: ASSLRGVSETQY
V: TRBV28; CDR3: ASSLKAGGGEQF
V: TRBV6-5; CDR3: ASSYSFRGGGT
V: TRBV7-9; CDR3: ASIKGEATEAF
V: TRBV24-1; CDR3: ATSALAGSTDTQY
V: TRBV5-8; CDR3: ASSPWTGLGYT
V: TRBV7-9; CDR3: ASSRAIRRGNIKY
V: TRBV7-2; CDR3: ASSPYERGVIRNEQF
V: TRBV5-6; CDR3: ASSQDPKNQPQH
V: TRBV7-2; CDR3: ASSNGDSPLH
V: TRBV28; CDR3: ASSQTGYEQY
V: TRBV5-1; CDR3: ASSSGQTNEKLF
V: TRBV9; CDR3: ASSVGGGGLGTDTQY
V: TRBV6-5; CDR3: ASRSSGRVRETQY
V: TRBV6-5; CDR3: ASSSFSDRPKNIQY
V: TRBV7-9; CDR3: ASSFWRNEQF
V: TRBV6-6; CDR3: ASSYETVAGTGGGYT
V: TRBV5-1; CDR3: ATSARDMNTEAF
V: TRBV7-2; CDR3: ASSLVGRGAYNEQF
V: TRBV20-1; CDR3: SAKPPGPLFADTQY